This record covers a single T cell receptor (beta chain). Profiled with immunoSEQ multiplex PCR; TCRdb holds only in-frame clones, not every one. The sample lists 500,000 to 600,000 clones; 85% to 90% were seen once. The data were obtained in a study of blood T cell repertoires in COVID-19. Losses at the gene ends were 3 bases for V and 0 bases for J; bases not matched to a gene: 5. This CDR3 contains 15 residues. Germline V gene data show CDR1 as SGDLS and CDR2 as YYNGEE. The receptor was isolated from a woman between 50 and 59 years old with COVID-19, enrolled during active disease. The chain couples TRBV9 to TRBJ2-5; 7 positions agree with TRBD1. Sequences were obtained from peripheral blood. CDR3 sequence (DNA): TGTGCCAGCAGCGCCGGGACAGCTAACCAAGAGACCCAGTACTTC. Protein sequence: CASSAGTANQETQYF. The entire variable domain, with the rest obtained from reference TRBV9 and TRBJ2-5, is as follows: DSGVTQTPKHLITATGQRVTLRCSPRSGDLSVYWYQQSLDQGLQFLIQYYNGEERAKGNILERFSAQQFPDLHSELNLSSLELGDSALYFCASSAGTANQETQYFGPGTRLLVL.